A single sample is the source of the 4 T cell receptor beta chains below, sequenced in a study of beta chain features in type 1 diabetes. Investigators reverse transcribed all isolated RNA, so they sequenced expressed TCRB transcripts. Data came from immunoSEQ multiplex PCR; TCRdb stores just in-frame clones and leaves some out. The sample carries 300,000 or so clones, approximately 9.7% recorded once. General study points: Shortening that was moderate but significant affected the TCRB CDR3s of Type 1 diabetes patients in all four CD4+ subsets.

Their antigens remain unidentified. Sequencing used central memory CD4+ T cells from blood. The receptors were sampled from a man aged 25 to 45 with type 1 diabetes.

The sample holds many counts of this clone. The chain combines TRBV14 with TRBJ1-1, with D unresolved. V shed 4 bases and J shed 1 base, with 7 bases lying between them. Per germline, CDR1 SGHDN and CDR2 FVKESK. The CDR3 is made up of 13 amino acids. The CDR3 DNA follows: TGTGCCAGCAGCCGCATCTCGAACACTGAAGCTTTCTTT. Translated, it gives CASSRISNTEAFF.

This sequence joins TRBV6-5 and TRBJ2-1; D gene ambiguous. This CDR3 spans 12 amino acids. Germline CDR1 and CDR2: MNHEY and SVGAGI. V was cut by 7 bases and J by 7 bases, with 11 bases left in between. The CDR3 nucleotides read TGTGCCAGCATTACCCCCGGGAATGAGCAGTTCTTC. Protein: CASITPGNEQFF.

This clone was detected a few times. This chain links TRBV19 with TRBJ1-6; D may be TRBD1 (5 bases). Germline CDR1 reads LNHDA; CDR2 reads SQIVND (reference sequence). The CDR3 is 15 residues long. The V end was cut by 6 bases, the J end by 4 bases, with 13 bases between. The CDR3 DNA reads as TGTGCCAGTAGCCACCCGACAGATTATAATTCACCCCTCCACTTT. It encodes CASSHPTDYNSPLHF.

With respect to this clone: Within the sample, other DNA sequences also encode this same CDR3. The chain combines TRBV6-6 with TRBJ1-2; a possible D gene is TRBD1 (5 bases). The CDR3 has 13 amino acids. Trimming shortened V by 2 bases and J by 2 bases, and 6 bases separated the two germline ends. CDR1 and CDR2 (germline): MNHNY, SVGAGI (reference sequence). For the CDR3, the DNA is TGTGCCAGCAGTTACGGGGGGAACTATGGCTACACCTTC. It yields the protein CASSYGGNYGYTF.